What follows are 27 T cell receptor beta chains derived from one specimen sequenced in a study of T cell repertoires in cytomegalovirus infection. MiXCR, run by TCRdb on the reads, gives a single entry per CDR3 protein. The sample has 200,000 or so distinct CDR3 sequences, about 30% seen once; the top ten hold just over 30%. The sequenced material came from PBMCs. The receptors come from a human donor in good health (CMV status not recorded). Some clones in this sample may be carry-over from other donors' samples.

Concerning this clonotype itself: The junction does not match germline at one end; this may be a read error. J is TRBJ2-7 and V is TRBV14; D perhaps matches TRBD1 (6 bases). Looked up from germline, CDR1 is SGHDN and CDR2 is FVKESK. This CDR3 is built from 14 residues. The DNA for the CDR3 is TGTGCCAGCAGCCCGACAGGACCCTCCTATGAGCAGTACTTC. Amino acids: CASSPTGPSYEQYF.

This clonotype was observed a single time. J is TRBJ2-1 and V is TRBV18, with D possibly matching TRBD1 (5 bases). In germline, CDR1 is KGHSH, CDR2 LQKENI. The ends were cut back, 4 bases at V and 8 bases at J, with 12 bases in the middle. The CDR3 contains 13 residues. CDR3 in amino acids: CASSLDKLDEQFF. The DNA for the CDR3 is TGTGCCAGCTCACTGGACAAATTGGATGAGCAGTTCTTC. The whole variable domain, filled in from reference TRBV18 and TRBJ2-1, reads NAGVMQNPRHLVRRRGQEARLRCSPMKGHSHVYWYRQLPEEGLKFMVYLQKENIIDESGMPKERFSAEFPKEGPSILRIQQVVRGDSAAYFCASSLDKLDEQFFGPGTRLTVL.

The sample holds a few counts of this clonotype. The chain couples TRBV7-2 to TRBJ1-3; D gene unclear. Germline values: CDR1 SGHTA, CDR2 FQGNSA. The V and J ends lost 5 bases and 8 bases respectively, with 7 bases between them. The CDR3 covers 11 residues. CDR3 bases: TGTGCCAGCAGCCTCCTAGACACCATATATTTT. It codes for CASSLLDTIYF.

The rearrangement joins TRBV15 to TRBJ2-7; unclear D gene. Between the trimmed V and J ends, which lost 0 bases and 7 bases, there was a span of 16 bases. There are 15 residues in the CDR3. Germline V gene sequence: CDR1 LNHNV, CDR2 YYDKDF (reference sequence). The CDR3 is CATSRDLRAKGEQYF. The CDR3 bases are TGTGCCACCAGCAGAGACCTTAGGGCAAAAGGGGAGCAGTACTTC.

About this clonotype: Just one base apart from a much larger clone, this may be a read error. The J gene is TRBJ2-1, the V gene TRBV7-8; D is possibly TRBD1 (6 bases). CDR1 and CDR2 from the germline V gene are SGHVS and FQNEAQ. V shed 8 bases and J shed 2 bases, with 19 bases lying between them. The CDR3 is made up of 16 amino acids. The CDR3 region has the DNA TGTGCCAGCGGCTCTTACAGGGCCGAGACCTACAATGAGCAGTTCTTC. Translated, it gives CASGSYRAETYNEQFF.

The chain combines TRBV4-3 with TRBJ1-1, with no clear D. V lost 0 bases to trimming and J lost 0 bases, with 8 bases between them. The CDR3 runs to 15 residues. From germline, CDR1 is LGHNA and CDR2 YSLEER. This CDR3 reads CASSQEWQVNTEAFF. CDR3 DNA sequence: TGCGCCAGCAGCCAAGAGTGGCAGGTGAACACTGAAGCTTTCTTT.

The chain links TRBV7-9 to TRBJ1-6, with 7 nucleotides matching TRBD1. CDR1 and CDR2 (germline): SEHNR, FQNEAQ (reference sequence). The CDR3 runs 14 residues. Trimming took 5 bases from V and 11 from J; bases not matched to a gene: 9. The CDR3 region has the DNA TGTGCCAGCAGCGTAGGGACAGAAAATCCACCCCTCCACTTT. It encodes CASSVGTENPPLHF.

There are a few counts of this clonotype. The rearrangement uses TRBV4-1 and TRBJ2-3; D is unclear. This CDR3 has 16 residues. Germline V CDR1 and CDR2: MGHRA, YSYEKL. Deletions cut 0 bases from V and 1 base from J, with 11 bases between. The CDR3 nucleotides read TGCGCCAGCAGCCAAGATAGGAACCTCGGCACAGATACGCAGTATTTT. It is translated as CASSQDRNLGTDTQYF.

This clonotype has more than one count but fewer than ten. The chain links TRBV5-4 to TRBJ2-5; 16 positions match TRBD2. CDR1 is SGHNT and CDR2 is YYREEE in the germline V gene (reference sequence). V shed 2 bases and J 4 bases; nucleotides not matched to a gene: 8. CDR3 length: 18 amino acids. The DNA for the CDR3 is TGTGCCAGCAGCTTCGGGACTAGCGGGGGGGCGTTAGCAGAGACCCAGTACTTC. It encodes CASSFGTSGGALAETQYF.

The rearrangement uses TRBV2 and TRBJ1-6; D unclear. Per germline, CDR1 SNHLY and CDR2 FYNNEI. With 2 bases removed from V and 7 bases from J, the gap between germline ends came to 3 bases. This CDR3 spans 12 amino acids. CDR3 in amino acids: CASSENNSPLHF. CDR3 in DNA: TGTGCCAGCAGTGAAAACAATTCACCCCTCCACTTT.

This clonotype was picked up a small number of times. The chain carries TRBV4-3 and TRBJ1-1; a weak D match, TRBD1 (5 bases). The CDR3 runs 15 residues. Germline lookup yields CDR1 LGHNA and CDR2 YSLEER. The V end lost 2 bases, the J end lost 0 bases, and 10 bases lay between the germline ends. Written as DNA, the CDR3 is TGCGCCAGCAGCCAAAGAGGGGCCCTGAACACTGAAGCTTTCTTT. Its translation: CASSQRGALNTEAFF.

This clonotype showed up many times. This chain uses TRBV29-1 with TRBJ1-1, with 8 nucleotides matching TRBD1. Trimming took 7 bases from V and 6 from J; bases not matched to a gene: 4. The CDR3 totals 11 residues. Germline V CDR1 and CDR2: SQVTM, ANQGSEA. The DNA of the CDR3 is TGCAGCGCTAAGACAGGGGCTGAAGCTTTCTTT. This translates into CSAKTGAEAFF.

This chain uses TRBV7-2 with TRBJ1-2, with D perhaps TRBD1 (6 bases). CDR1 is SGHTA, CDR2 FQGNSA, per germline. The CDR3 totals 14 residues. Trimming took off 5 bases at V and 0 bases at J, with 10 bases between the two ends. The DNA for the CDR3 is TGTGCCAGCAGCGGACGGGGGCCTAACTATGGCTACACCTTC. This gives the protein CASSGRGPNYGYTF. Full variable domain (rest looked up from reference TRBV7-2 and TRBJ1-2): GAGVSQSPSNKVTEKGKDVELRCDPISGHTALYWYRQSLGQGLEFLIYFQGNSAPDKSGLPSDRFSAERTGGSVSTLTIQRTQQEDSAVYLCASSGRGPNYGYTFGSGTRLTVV.

Many counts were recorded for this clonotype. V gene TRBV12-5 combines with J gene TRBJ1-6, with 8 nucleotides matching TRBD1. CDR1 is LGHNT and CDR2 is FRNRAP in the germline V gene. The CDR3 loop spans 14 amino acids. J was trimmed by 10 bases and V by 5 bases; bases with no gene match: 7. CDR3 sequence (DNA): TGTGCTAGTGGTGCTACAGGGGGTAACTCACCCCTCCACTTT. Its protein is CASGATGGNSPLHF.

Only a few counts were recorded for this clonotype. The V and J genes are TRBV7-6 and TRBJ1-1; TRBD1 matches 9 bases. In germline, CDR1 is SGHVS, CDR2 FNYEAQ. V was pared by 4 bases and J by 8 bases, with 14 bases of the junction left unmatched. This CDR3 is built from 16 residues. The CDR3 nucleotides read TGTGCCAGCAGCTCAAAATACAGGGGGCCAAACTCAGAAGCTTTCTTT. This encodes CASSSKYRGPNSEAFF. Supplemented by reference TRBV7-6 and TRBJ1-1, the full variable domain reads GAGVSQSPRYKVTKRGQDVALRCDPISGHVSLYWYRQALGQGPEFLTYFNYEAQQDKSGLPNDRFSAERPEGSISTLTIQRTEQRDSAMYRCASSSKYRGPNSEAFFGQGTRLTVV.

This clonotype was found a few times. CDR3 loop: CASSLRRDEQYF. The CDR3 DNA reads as TGTGCCAGCAGCTTACGAAGGGACGAGCAGTACTTC. This chain links TRBV7-8 with TRBJ2-7; D gene unclear. The V gene's germline CDR1 is SGHVS and CDR2 FQNEAQ. The ends were cut back, 2 bases at V and 5 bases at J, with 7 bases in the middle. The CDR3 is made up of 12 amino acids. Full variable domain (remainder filled in from reference TRBV7-8 and TRBJ2-7): GAGVSQSPRYKVAKRGQDVALRCDPISGHVSLFWYQQALGQGPEFLTYFQNEAQLDKSGLPSDRFFAERPEGSVSTLKIQRTQQEDSAVYLCASSLRRDEQYFGPGTRLTVT.

In its sample, this clonotype was seen many times. The chain combines TRBV7-2 with TRBJ1-6; 9 bases agree with TRBD1. This CDR3 is built from 14 residues. Germline CDR1 and CDR2: SGHTA and FQGNSA. V lost 4 bases and J lost 7; bases outside the gene matches: 2. CDR3 in amino acids: CASSSGQGNSPLHF. Here the CDR3 DNA reads TGTGCCAGCAGCTCGGGACAGGGAAATTCACCCCTCCACTTT.

This clonotype was seen only a few times. The CDR3 DNA reads as TGTGCCAGCACCCTTGGACAGACTAACACCGGGGAGCTGTTTTTT. Translated, it gives CASTLGQTNTGELFF. The rearrangement uses TRBV11-2 and TRBJ2-2; D is possibly TRBD1 (6 bases). This CDR3 has 15 residues. Looked up from germline, CDR1 is SGHAT and CDR2 is FQNNGV. The V end lost 7 bases, the J end lost 2 bases, and 14 bases lay between the germline ends.

CDR3 coding DNA: TGCGCCAGCAGCCTAATAGGACAGGGGAGTAATGAGCAGTTCTTC. It is translated as CASSLIGQGSNEQFF. The chain couples TRBV5-1 to TRBJ2-1, with 9 positions matching TRBD1. CDR1 SGHRS and CDR2 YFSETQ come from the germline V gene. J gave up 7 bases and V 4 bases, and 9 bases lay outside the gene matches. The CDR3 spans 15 residues.

This chain joins TRBV29-1 and TRBJ2-3, with 8 nucleotides matching TRBD1. V lost 6 bases and J lost 3; bases outside the gene matches: 5. Germline V gives CDR1 SQVTM, CDR2 ANQGSEA. The CDR3 runs 13 residues. DNA for the CDR3: TGCAGCGTAGGGACAGGCGATACAGATACGCAGTATTTT. It encodes CSVGTGDTDTQYF.

CDR3 protein: CASSPTSGGTQDQFF. DNA for the CDR3: TGCGCCAGCAGCCCCACTAGCGGGGGGACTCAAGATCAGTTCTTC. The V call is TRBV4-1, the J call TRBJ2-1; TRBD2 matches at 12 bases. In germline, CDR1 is MGHRA, CDR2 YSYEKL. The V segment lost 4 bases and the J segment 13 bases; nucleotides outside the gene matches: 11. The CDR3 is made up of 15 amino acids.

This clonotype was recorded many times. The chain links TRBV7-2 to TRBJ1-5; D is undetermined. Germline-derived CDR1 and CDR2 are SGHTA and FQGNSA. With 4 bases removed from V and 0 bases from J, the gap between germline ends came to 7 bases. The CDR3 covers 14 residues. Here the CDR3 reads CASSSIGSNQPQHF. As DNA, the CDR3 is TGTGCCAGCAGCTCGATAGGTAGCAATCAGCCCCAGCATTTT. Filled out from reference TRBV7-2 and TRBJ1-5, the complete variable domain reads GAGVSQSPSNKVTEKGKDVELRCDPISGHTALYWYRQSLGQGLEFLIYFQGNSAPDKSGLPSDRFSAERTGGSVSTLTIQRTQQEDSAVYLCASSSIGSNQPQHFGDGTRLSIL.

The chain joins TRBV6-5 to TRBJ1-1; D is ambiguous. Trimming left V 9 bases short and J 2 bases short, with 16 bases between. Germline V gives CDR1 MNHEY, CDR2 SVGAGI. The CDR3 sequence is 14 residues long. The CDR3 loop is CASSTADYNTEAFF. Written as DNA, the CDR3 is TGTGCCAGTTCGACGGCGGACTACAACACTGAAGCTTTCTTT.

This clonotype was counted a few times. The V and J genes are TRBV4-2 and TRBJ2-2; 10 bases fit TRBD1. Trimming at V came to 4 bases and at J to 2 bases, leaving 10 bases not matched to a gene. The CDR3 totals 18 residues. Germline V gene lookup returns CDR1 LGHNA and CDR2 YNFKEQ. The CDR3 loop is CASSLYRDRGFNTGELFF. The DNA for the CDR3 is TGTGCCAGCAGCCTTTACAGGGACAGGGGCTTCAACACCGGGGAGCTGTTTTTT.

V is TRBV7-3 and J is TRBJ2-3; 10 bases are shared with TRBD2. CDR3 size: 15 residues. Trimming removed 2 bases from V and 6 bases from J; junction bases left unmatched: 5. Per germline, CDR1 SGHTA and CDR2 FQGTGA. The DNA of the CDR3 is TGTGCCAGCAGCTTAGATAGCGGGGGGTTGGATACGCAGTATTTT. Protein product: CASSLDSGGLDTQYF.

J is TRBJ1-1 and V is TRBV29-1; D ambiguous. In germline, CDR1 is SQVTM, CDR2 ANQGSEA. Deletions cut 0 bases from V and 8 bases from J, with 13 bases between. The CDR3 consists of 13 residues. The CDR3 reads CSVEDSGLREAFF. The CDR3 DNA reads as TGCAGCGTTGAAGATTCCGGGTTGAGGGAAGCTTTCTTT.

This clonotype was seen repeatedly, ten times or more. V is TRBV7-2 and J is TRBJ1-1; possible D gene TRBD1, 5 bases. Germline CDR1 reads SGHTA; CDR2 reads FQGNSA. The CDR3 spans 14 residues. The V gene lost 4 bases and the J gene lost 0 bases, with 9 bases spanning the gap. CDR3 bases: TGTGCCAGCAGCTACAGGACGGTGAACACTGAAGCTTTCTTT. Its translation: CASSYRTVNTEAFF.